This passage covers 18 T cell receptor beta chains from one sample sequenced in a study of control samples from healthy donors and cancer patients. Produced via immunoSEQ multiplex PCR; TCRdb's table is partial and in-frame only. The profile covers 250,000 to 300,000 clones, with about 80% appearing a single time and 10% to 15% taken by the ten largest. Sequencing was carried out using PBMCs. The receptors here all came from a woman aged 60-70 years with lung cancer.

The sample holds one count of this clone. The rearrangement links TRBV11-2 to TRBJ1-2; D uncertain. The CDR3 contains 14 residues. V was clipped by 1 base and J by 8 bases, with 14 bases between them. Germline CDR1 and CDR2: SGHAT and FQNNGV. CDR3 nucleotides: TGTGCCAGCAGCTTAGCCGAAGTTAGGAGGGGCTACACCTTC. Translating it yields CASSLAEVRRGYTF.

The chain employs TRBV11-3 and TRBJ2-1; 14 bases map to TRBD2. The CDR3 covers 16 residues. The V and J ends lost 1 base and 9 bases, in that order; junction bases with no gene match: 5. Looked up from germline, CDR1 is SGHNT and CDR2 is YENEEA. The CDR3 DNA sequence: TGTGCCAGCAGCTTAGGGGGACTAGCGGGAGAGGGTGAGCAGTTCTTC. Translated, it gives CASSLGGLAGEGEQFF.

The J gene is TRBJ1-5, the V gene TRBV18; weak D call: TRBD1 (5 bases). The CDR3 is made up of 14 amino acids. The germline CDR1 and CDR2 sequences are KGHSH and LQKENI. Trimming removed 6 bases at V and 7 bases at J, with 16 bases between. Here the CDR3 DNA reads TGTGCCAGCTCCCCGGGGGGGGGAAGACAGCCCCAGCATTTT. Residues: CASSPGGGRQPQHF.

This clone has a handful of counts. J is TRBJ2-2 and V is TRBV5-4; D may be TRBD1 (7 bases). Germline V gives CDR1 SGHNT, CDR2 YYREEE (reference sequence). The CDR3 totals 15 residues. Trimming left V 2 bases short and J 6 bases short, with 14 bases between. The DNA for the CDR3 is TGTGCCAGCAGCTTATTATCAGGGGGGTCCGGGGAGCTGTTTTTT. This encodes CASSLLSGGSGELFF.

This chain's CDR3 is CASSFRPGLAGANEQFF. CDR3 nucleotides: TGTGCCAGCAGTTTCCGGCCGGGACTAGCCGGTGCGAATGAGCAGTTCTTC. The J gene is TRBJ2-1, the V gene TRBV27, with 9 positions matching TRBD2. With V trimmed by 3 bases and J by 7 bases, 13 bases remained unmatched. This CDR3 is 17 amino acids long. In germline, CDR1 is MNHEY, CDR2 SMNVEV (reference sequence).

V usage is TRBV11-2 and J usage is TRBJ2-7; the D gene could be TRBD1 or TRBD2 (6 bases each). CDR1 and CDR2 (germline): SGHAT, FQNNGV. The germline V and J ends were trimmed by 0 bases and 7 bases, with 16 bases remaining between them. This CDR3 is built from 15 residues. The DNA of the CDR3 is TGTGCCAGCAGCTTAGATCCCTGGACGGGGGCAGAGCAGTACTTC. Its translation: CASSLDPWTGAEQYF.

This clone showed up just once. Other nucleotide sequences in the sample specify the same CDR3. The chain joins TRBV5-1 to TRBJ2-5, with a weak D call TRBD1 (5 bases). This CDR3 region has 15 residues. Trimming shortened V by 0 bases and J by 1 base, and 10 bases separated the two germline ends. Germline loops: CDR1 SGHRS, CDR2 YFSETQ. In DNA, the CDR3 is TGCGCCAGCAGCTTGGTGCCAGGGTCCCAAGAGACCCAGTACTTC. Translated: CASSLVPGSQETQYF.

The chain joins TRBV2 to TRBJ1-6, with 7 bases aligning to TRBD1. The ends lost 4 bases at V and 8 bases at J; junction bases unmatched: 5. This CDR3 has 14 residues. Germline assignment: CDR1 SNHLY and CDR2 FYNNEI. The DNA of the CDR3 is TGTGCCAGCAGTGGACAGGGTTATGATTCACCCCTCCACTTT. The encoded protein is CASSGQGYDSPLHF.

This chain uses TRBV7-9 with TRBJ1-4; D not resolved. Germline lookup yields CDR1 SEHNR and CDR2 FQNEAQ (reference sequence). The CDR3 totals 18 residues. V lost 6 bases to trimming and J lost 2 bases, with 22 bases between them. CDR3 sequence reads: CASSRVPVHSRTNEKLFF. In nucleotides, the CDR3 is TGTGCCAGCAGTAGGGTCCCGGTCCACAGCCGCACTAATGAAAAACTGTTTTTT.

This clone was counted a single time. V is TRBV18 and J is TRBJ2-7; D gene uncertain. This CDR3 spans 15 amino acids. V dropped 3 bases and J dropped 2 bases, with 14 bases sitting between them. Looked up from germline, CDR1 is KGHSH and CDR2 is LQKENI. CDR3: CASSPSGGAAYEQYF. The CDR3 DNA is TGTGCCAGCTCACCGTCAGGTGGCGCTGCCTACGAGCAGTACTTC.

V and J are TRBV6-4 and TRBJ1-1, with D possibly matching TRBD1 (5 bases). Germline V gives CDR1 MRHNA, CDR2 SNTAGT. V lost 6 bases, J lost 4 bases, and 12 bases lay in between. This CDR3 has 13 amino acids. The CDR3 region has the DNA TGTGCCAGCAGCCAGGCGAGGGGCACTGAAGCTTTCTTT. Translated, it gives CASSQARGTEAFF.

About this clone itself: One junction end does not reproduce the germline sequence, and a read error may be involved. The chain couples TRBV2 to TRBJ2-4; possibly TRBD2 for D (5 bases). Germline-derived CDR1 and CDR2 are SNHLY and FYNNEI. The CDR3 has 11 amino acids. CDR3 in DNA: TGTGCCAGCACCTTTGAGGGTCCCTCTCACTTC. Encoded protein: CASTFEGPSHF.

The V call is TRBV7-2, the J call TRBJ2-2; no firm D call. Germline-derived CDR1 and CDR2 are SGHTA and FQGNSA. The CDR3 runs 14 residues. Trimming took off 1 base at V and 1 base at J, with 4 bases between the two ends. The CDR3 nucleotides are TGTGCCAGCAGCTTAGTGGGGAACACCGGGGAGCTGTTTTTT. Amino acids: CASSLVGNTGELFF.

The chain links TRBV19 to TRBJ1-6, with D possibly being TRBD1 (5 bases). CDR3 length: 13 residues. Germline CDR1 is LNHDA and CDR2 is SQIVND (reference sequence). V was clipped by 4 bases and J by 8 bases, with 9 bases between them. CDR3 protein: CASSTGGDSPLHF. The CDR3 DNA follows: TGTGCCAGTAGTACGGGGGGAGATTCACCCCTCCACTTT. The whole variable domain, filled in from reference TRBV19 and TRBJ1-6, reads DGGITQSPKYLFRKEGQNVTLSCEQNLNHDAMYWYRQDPGQGLRLIYYSQIVNDFQKGDIAEGYSVSREKKESFPLTVTSAQKNPTAFYLCASSTGGDSPLHFGNGTRLTVT.

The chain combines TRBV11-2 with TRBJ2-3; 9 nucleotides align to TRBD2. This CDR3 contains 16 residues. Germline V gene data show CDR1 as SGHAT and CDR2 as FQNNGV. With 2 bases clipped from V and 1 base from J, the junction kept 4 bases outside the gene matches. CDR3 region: CASSLNSGGGTDTQYF. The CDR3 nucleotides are TGTGCCAGCAGCTTAAATAGCGGGGGTGGCACAGATACGCAGTATTTT. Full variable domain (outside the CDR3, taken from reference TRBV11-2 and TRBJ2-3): EAGVAQSPRYKIIEKRQSVAFWCNPISGHATLYWYQQILGQGPKLLIQFQNNGVVDDSQLPKDRFSAERLKGVDSTLKIQPAKLEDSAVYLCASSLNSGGGTDTQYFGPGTRLTVL.

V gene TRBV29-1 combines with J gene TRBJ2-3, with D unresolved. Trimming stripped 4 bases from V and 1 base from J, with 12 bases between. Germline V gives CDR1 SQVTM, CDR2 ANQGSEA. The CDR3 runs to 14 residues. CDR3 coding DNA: TGCAGCGTTGTCGGCGACCTCGGCACAGATACGCAGTATTTT. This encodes CSVVGDLGTDTQYF.

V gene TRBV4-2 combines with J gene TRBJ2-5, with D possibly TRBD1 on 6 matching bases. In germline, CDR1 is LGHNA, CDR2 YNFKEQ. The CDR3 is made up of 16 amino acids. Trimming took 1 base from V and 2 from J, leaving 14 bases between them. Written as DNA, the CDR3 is TGTGCCAGCAGCCAAGTTCTCGGGACACCACAAGAGACCCAGTACTTC. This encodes CASSQVLGTPQETQYF.

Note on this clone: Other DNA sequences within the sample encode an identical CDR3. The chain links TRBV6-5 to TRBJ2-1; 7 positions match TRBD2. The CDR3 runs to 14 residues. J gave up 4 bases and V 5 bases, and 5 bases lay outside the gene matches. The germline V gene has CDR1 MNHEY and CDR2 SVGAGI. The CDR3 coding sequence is TGTGCCAGCAGTCGCGCGGGAGCATACAATGAGCAGTTCTTC. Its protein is CASSRAGAYNEQFF.